Sequencing of this T cell receptor beta chain was carried out in a study of cytomegalovirus exposure and HLA in healthy donors. The PCR had 60 Vbeta and 13 Jbeta primers. Some clones are missing from TCRdb's copy, which holds only in-frame ones; the method was immunoSEQ multiplex PCR. The table lists about 160,000 clones, about 85% of them singletons, with 1% in the top ten. At collection, donors were nominally healthy, but unrecorded immune exposures were probable. Unmatched junction bases numbered 6, after V lost 1 base and J lost 0 bases. Looked up from germline, CDR1 is MGHRA and CDR2 is YSYEKL. This CDR3 is 16 amino acids long. Whole-study results and caveats: Researchers reported in a later analysis that a missense DCLRE1C variant was tied to TCR beta V- and J-gene trimming.

As to this clone: What it binds is unknown.

The V gene is TRBV4-1, the J gene TRBJ2-7, with TRBD2 identical over 7 bases. This receptor was obtained from a boy aged 2-15 years in good health and CMV-seronegative. Sequencing was done on a sample of PBMCs. The CDR3 spells CASSQGALASSYEQYF. The CDR3 nucleotides read TGCGCCAGCAGCCAAGGGGCACTAGCGAGCTCCTACGAGCAGTACTTC.